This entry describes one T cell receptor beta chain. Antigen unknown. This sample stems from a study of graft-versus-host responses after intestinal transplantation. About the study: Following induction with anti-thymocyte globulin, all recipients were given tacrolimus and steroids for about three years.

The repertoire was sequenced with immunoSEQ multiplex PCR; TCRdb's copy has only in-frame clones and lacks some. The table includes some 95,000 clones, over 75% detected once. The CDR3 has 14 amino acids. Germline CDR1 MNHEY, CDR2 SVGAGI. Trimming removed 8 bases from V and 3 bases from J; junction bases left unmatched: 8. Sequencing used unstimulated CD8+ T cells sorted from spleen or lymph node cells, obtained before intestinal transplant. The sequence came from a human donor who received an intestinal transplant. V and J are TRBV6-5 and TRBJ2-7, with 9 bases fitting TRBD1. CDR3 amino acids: CASGPGQGFYEQYF. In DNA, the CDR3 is TGTGCCAGCGGCCCGGGACAGGGCTTCTACGAGCAGTACTTC.